The entry below describes one T cell receptor (beta chain). Antigen specificity is unknown. The CDR3 runs to 13 residues. Germline V gives CDR1 SGHTA, CDR2 FQGNSA. The germline V and J ends were trimmed by 2 bases and 6 bases, with 8 bases remaining between them. This entry belongs to a study of cytomegalovirus exposure and HLA in healthy donors. In the study overall: The study placed approximately 81% of its approximately 400 genotyped donors in the Caucasian-associated ancestry cluster.

Study-level results: In terms of immune exposure information, only CMV serostatus was available. In a later analysis, productive TCRs from donors in an Asian-associated ancestry cluster reportedly carried fewer N-insertions than the cohort mean. Earlier analysis found most TCR beta V segments productive about 90% or about 30% of the time.

Primers included in the PCR were 60 Vbeta and 13 Jbeta primers. Measured with immunoSEQ multiplex PCR; TCRdb has only the in-frame clones, and not every one. The table has about 190,000 clones, 60% to 80% seen once. The source is a young woman in good health and CMV-seronegative. The gene calls are TRBV7-2 and TRBJ2-1; D unresolved. The source material was PBMCs. Here the CDR3 reads CASSLYDTNEQFF. DNA of the CDR3: TGTGCCAGCAGCTTATATGACACCAATGAGCAGTTCTTC.